This is a list of T cell receptor beta chains from one sample in a study of regulatory T cells in long-lasting Graves disease. TCRdb reanalysed the multiplex PCR reads using MiXCR and keeps one entry per CDR3 protein. Of approximately 250,000 distinct CDR3 sequences in the sample, around 20% were seen once. The sequencing here drew on peripheral blood mononuclear cells (PBMCs), taken at new diagnosis, from a patient treated with antithyroid drugs. These receptors were obtained from a female donor with Graves disease. Each CDR3 is given with its conserved first and last residue. D genes are given only for firm matches. Rows give clone size only sometimes, using once, few, many, or a class for an expanded clone.

cdr3_aa: CASSAGTGLGGNQPQHF; cdr3_nt: TGTGCCAGCAGCGCCGGGACAGGGTTGGGTGGCAATCAGCCCCAGCATTTT; d_call: TRBD1; clone_size: -; v_call: TRBV7-8; j_call: TRBJ1-5
cdr3_aa: CATAQGGATQYF; cdr3_nt: TGTGCCACTGCACAGGGTGGGGCTACGCAGTATTTT; d_call: -; clone_size: many; v_call: TRBV24-1; j_call: TRBJ2-3
cdr3_aa: CSAPGSIGNTIYF; cdr3_nt: TGCAGTGCTCCGGGGTCTATCGGAAACACCATATATTTT; d_call: -; clone_size: once; v_call: TRBV20-1; j_call: TRBJ1-3
cdr3_aa: CASSDSNSAYSNQPQHF; cdr3_nt: TGTGCCAGCAGTGACTCGAACTCGGCCTATAGCAATCAGCCCCAGCATTTT; d_call: -; clone_size: -; v_call: TRBV6-4; j_call: TRBJ1-5
cdr3_aa: CASGFNSLYGYTF; cdr3_nt: TGTGCCAGCGGCTTCAACAGCTTATATGGCTACACCTTC; d_call: -; clone_size: -; v_call: TRBV11-2; j_call: TRBJ1-2
cdr3_aa: CSAQNRQGAMAEAFF; cdr3_nt: TGCAGTGCCCAAAACCGACAGGGGGCGATGGCTGAAGCTTTCTTT; d_call: TRBD1; clone_size: many; v_call: TRBV20-1; j_call: TRBJ1-1
cdr3_aa: CASSTQGFEKLFF; cdr3_nt: TGTGCCAGCAGCACACAGGGATTCGAAAAACTGTTTTTT; d_call: -; clone_size: many; v_call: TRBV3-1; j_call: TRBJ1-4
cdr3_aa: CASSPRRGQRVGNKQFF; cdr3_nt: TGTGCCAGCAGCCCCCGGAGGGGCCAGCGGGTAGGCAATAAGCAGTTCTTC; d_call: -; clone_size: -; v_call: TRBV7-6; j_call: TRBJ2-1
cdr3_aa: CSARTINRVTEAFF; cdr3_nt: TGCAGTGCTAGAACGATAAACAGGGTCACTGAAGCTTTCTTT; d_call: -; clone_size: many; v_call: TRBV20-1; j_call: TRBJ1-1
cdr3_aa: CASSLLAVQETQYF; cdr3_nt: TGTGCCAGCAGCTTACTAGCGGTGCAAGAGACCCAGTACTTC; d_call: TRBD2; clone_size: -; v_call: TRBV3-1; j_call: TRBJ2-5
cdr3_aa: CASRPGTGAYEQYF; cdr3_nt: TGTGCCAGCAGACCCGGGACAGGCGCCTACGAGCAGTACTTC; d_call: TRBD1; clone_size: many; v_call: TRBV6-2/TRBV6-3; j_call: TRBJ2-7
cdr3_aa: CASSLRVGEQYF; cdr3_nt: TGTGCCAGCAGCTTACGGGTCGGCGAGCAGTACTTC; d_call: -; clone_size: many; v_call: TRBV2; j_call: TRBJ2-7
cdr3_aa: CASSAWDSEAYGYTF; cdr3_nt: TGTGCCAGCAGTGCCTGGGACAGCGAGGCCTATGGCTACACCTTC; d_call: TRBD1; clone_size: many; v_call: TRBV6-1; j_call: TRBJ1-2
cdr3_aa: CSASRDLYEQYF; cdr3_nt: TGCAGTGCTTCCCGGGACCTCTACGAGCAGTACTTC; d_call: -; clone_size: many; v_call: TRBV20-1; j_call: TRBJ2-7
cdr3_aa: CSILAPYNEQFF; cdr3_nt: TGCAGTATACTAGCGCCGTACAATGAGCAGTTCTTC; d_call: TRBD2; clone_size: few; v_call: TRBV20-1; j_call: TRBJ2-1
cdr3_aa: CASSSQDVADTQYF; cdr3_nt: TGTGCCAGCAGCTCACAGGATGTGGCAGATACGCAGTATTTT; d_call: -; clone_size: many; v_call: TRBV5-4; j_call: TRBJ2-3